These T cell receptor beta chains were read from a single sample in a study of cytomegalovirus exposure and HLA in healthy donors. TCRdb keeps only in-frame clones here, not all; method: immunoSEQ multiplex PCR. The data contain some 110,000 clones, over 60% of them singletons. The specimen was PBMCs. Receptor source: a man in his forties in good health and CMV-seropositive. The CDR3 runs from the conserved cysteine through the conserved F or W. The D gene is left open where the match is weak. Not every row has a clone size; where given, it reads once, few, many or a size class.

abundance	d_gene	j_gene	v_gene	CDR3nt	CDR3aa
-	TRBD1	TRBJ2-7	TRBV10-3	TGTGCCACCCAGGGGACAGGGAGAATTTACGAGCAGTACTTC	CATQGTGRIYEQYF
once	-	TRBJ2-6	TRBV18	TGTGCCAGCTCACCTACACTAGCTCCTGGGGCCAACGGCCTGACTTTC	CASSPTLAPGANGLTF
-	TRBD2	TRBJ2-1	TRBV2	TGTGCCAGCAGCTCGGGACTAACCTACAATGAGCAGTTCTTC	CASSSGLTYNEQFF
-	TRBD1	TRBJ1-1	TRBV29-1	TGCAGCGCCGTGACGGACAGGGGCGAATCCGAAGCTTTCTTT	CSAVTDRGESEAFF
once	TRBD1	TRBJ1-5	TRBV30	TGTGCCTGGACCAAGGGGACAGGGAGGAATCAGCCCCAGCATTTT	CAWTKGTGRNQPQHF
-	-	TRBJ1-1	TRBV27	TGTGCCAGCAGTTTATCATGGACAGTCATGAACACTGAAGCTTTCTTT	CASSLSWTVMNTEAFF
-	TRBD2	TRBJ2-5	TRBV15	TGTGCCACCAGCAGGGGGGGACTAGCGGAAAAGTACTTC	CATSRGGLAEKYF
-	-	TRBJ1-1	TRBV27	TGTGCCAGCAGTTGGCGGGGGACGAACACTGAAGCTTTCTTT	CASSWRGTNTEAFF
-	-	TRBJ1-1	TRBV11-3	TGTGCCAGCAGCGGCTGGAACACTGAAGCTTTCTTT	CASSGWNTEAFF
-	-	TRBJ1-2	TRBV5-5	TGTGCCAGCAGCTCCGGTGGGGGGTTCTATGGCTACACCTTC	CASSSGGGFYGYTF
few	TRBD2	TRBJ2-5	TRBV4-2	TGTGCCAGCAGCCAAGTCTGGGCGGGGGGGCTGGGGGAGACCCAGTACTTC	CASSQVWAGGLGETQYF
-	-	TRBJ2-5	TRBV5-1	TGCGCCAGCAGGGTCCTAGCCCAGCAAGAGACCCAGTACTTC	CASRVLAQQETQYF
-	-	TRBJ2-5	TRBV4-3	TGCGCCAGCAGCCAAGTCCAGGGAAGGGAAGAGACCCAGTACTTC	CASSQVQGREETQYF
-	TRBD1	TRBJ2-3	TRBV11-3	TGTGCCAGCAGCTTAGCGGGACAGAGCACAGATACGCAGTATTTT	CASSLAGQSTDTQYF
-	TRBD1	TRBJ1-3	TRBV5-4	TGTGCCAGCAGCAAAACAGGGGGCGCCGGAAACACCATATATTTT	CASSKTGGAGNTIYF
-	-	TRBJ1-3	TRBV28	TGTGCCAGCAGCCCTATTCAGGGGTTATCTGGAAACACCATATATTTT	CASSPIQGLSGNTIYF
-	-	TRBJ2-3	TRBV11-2	TGTGCCAGCAGCTTCTTTGCGGGATACACAGATACGCAGTATTTT	CASSFFAGYTDTQYF
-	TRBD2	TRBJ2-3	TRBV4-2	TGTGCCAGCAGCCAAGTCCTAGCGGGGGGTGGGTTTTATGAGGAGGTGACAGATACGCAGTATTTT	CASSQVLAGGGFYEEVTDTQYF
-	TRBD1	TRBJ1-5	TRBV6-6	TGTGCCAGCACCCAGGGGGCGAGGCAGCCCCAGCATTTT	CASTQGARQPQHF
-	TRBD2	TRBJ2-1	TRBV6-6	TGTGCCAGCAGGCCCCCTATAGCGGGAGCCCACAATGAGCAGTTCTTC	CASRPPIAGAHNEQFF
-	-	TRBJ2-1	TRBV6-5	TGTGCCAGCAACCGCGGACTCGGCAATGAGCAGTTCTTC	CASNRGLGNEQFF
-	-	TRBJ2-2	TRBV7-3	TGTGCCAGCAGCTTAAATTGGGCAGCGAACACCGGGGAGCTGTTTTTT	CASSLNWAANTGELFF
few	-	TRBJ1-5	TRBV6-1	TGTGCCAGCAGTGAAGCGTGGGGGCATCAGCCCCAGCATTTT	CASSEAWGHQPQHF
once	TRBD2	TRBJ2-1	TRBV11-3	TGTGCCAGCAGCTTAGGGTTAGCGGGTTCCTACAATGAGCAGTTCTTC	CASSLGLAGSYNEQFF
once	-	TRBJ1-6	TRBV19	TGTGCCAGCACCCTAAGAGGAGGCAATTCACCCCTCCACTTT	CASTLRGGNSPLHF
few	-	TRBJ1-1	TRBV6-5	TGTGCCAGCAGTTACGTAAGACAGACCGCCACTGAAGCTTTCTTT	CASSYVRQTATEAFF
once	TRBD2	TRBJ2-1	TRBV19	TGTGCCAGCAGGAGCGGGGGCTCCTACAATGAGCAGTTCTTC	CASRSGGSYNEQFF
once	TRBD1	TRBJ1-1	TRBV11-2	TGTGCCAGCAGCTCACAGGGGGCTGTGGGCACTGAAGCTTTCTTT	CASSSQGAVGTEAFF
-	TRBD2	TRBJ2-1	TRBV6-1	TGTGCCAGCAGCAAACTAGCGGGGGGAACTAATGAGCAGTTCTTC	CASSKLAGGTNEQFF
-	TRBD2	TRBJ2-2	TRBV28	TGTGCCAGCCGTACCTTACTAGCGGGAGACACCGGGGAGCTGTTTTTT	CASRTLLAGDTGELFF
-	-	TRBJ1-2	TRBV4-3	TGCGCCAGCAGCCAAGTTCGGCAGGTCGCCCAATATGGCTACACCTTC	CASSQVRQVAQYGYTF
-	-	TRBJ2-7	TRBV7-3	TGTGCCAGCAGCTACGGGACAAACTACGAGCAGTACTTC	CASSYGTNYEQYF
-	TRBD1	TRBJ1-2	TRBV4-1	TGCGCCAGCAGCCAAGATCGGGCAGGGGGCCTTCTTGGATATGGCTACACCTTC	CASSQDRAGGLLGYGYTF
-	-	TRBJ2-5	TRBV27	TGTGCCAGCAGTCTCCGGGACTGGGAGACCCAGTACTTC	CASSLRDWETQYF
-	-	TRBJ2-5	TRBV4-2	TGTGCCAGCAGCCAAGATCTCGTCCGCGGAGGACCTCAAGAGACCCAGTACTTC	CASSQDLVRGGPQETQYF
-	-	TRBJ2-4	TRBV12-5	TGTGCTAGTGGTTTGGCGGGGTCCGACAAAAACATTCAGTACTTC	CASGLAGSDKNIQYF
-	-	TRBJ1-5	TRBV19	TGTGCCAGTAGTAGAGAATATAGCAATCAGCCCCAGCATTTT	CASSREYSNQPQHF
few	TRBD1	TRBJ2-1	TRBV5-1	TGCGCCAGCAGCTCCGGGACAGGGGGACCCTACAATGAGCAGTTCTTC	CASSSGTGGPYNEQFF
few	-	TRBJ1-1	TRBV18	TGTGCCAGCCGAGAGATTTCGTCAGGTGAAGCTTTCTTT	CASREISSGEAFF
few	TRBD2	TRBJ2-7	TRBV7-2	TGTGCCAGCCGGGAGGCTAGCGGGAGCTCCGAGCAGTACTTC	CASREASGSSEQYF
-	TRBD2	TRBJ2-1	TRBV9	TGTGCCAGCAGCCAATCCAGCGGGAGAGGTGTAGATGAGCAGTTCTTC	CASSQSSGRGVDEQFF
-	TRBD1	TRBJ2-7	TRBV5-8	TGTGCCAGCAGCTCCTCGGGCCAGGGGGCGGACTACGAGCAGTACTTC	CASSSSGQGADYEQYF
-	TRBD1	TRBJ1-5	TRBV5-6	TGTGCCAGCAGCTTGGTTTCAGGGGGTAATCAGCCCCAGCATTTT	CASSLVSGGNQPQHF
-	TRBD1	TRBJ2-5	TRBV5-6	TGTGCCAGCAGCTCCGATACTTCCTTACAGGGGCAAGAGACCCAGTACTTC	CASSSDTSLQGQETQYF
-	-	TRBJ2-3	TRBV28	TGTGCCAGCAGTTTAGCGGTGACTAGCACAGATACGCAGTATTTT	CASSLAVTSTDTQYF
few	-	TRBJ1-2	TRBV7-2	TGTGCCAGCACGACACTCTTGGGAGTTCGCTATGGCTACACCTTC	CASTTLLGVRYGYTF
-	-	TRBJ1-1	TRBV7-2	TGTGCCAGCAGCTCGCGGTCGGGGGGCACTGAAGCTTTCTTT	CASSSRSGGTEAFF
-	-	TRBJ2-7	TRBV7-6	TGTGCCAGCAGCTTAGGCCCCACAGGGTACTACGAGCAGTACTTC	CASSLGPTGYYEQYF
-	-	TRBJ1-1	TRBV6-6	TGTGCCAGCACCCCCGGGGTGTACACTGAAGCTTTCTTT	CASTPGVYTEAFF